This passage covers 5 T cell receptor beta chains from one sample sequenced in a study of blood T cells in healthy people across ages. Combining a sample-barcoded 5' primer with a J-beta primer mix, a second PCR ran for roughly 7 to 12 cycles. TCRdb redid the calling of the 5' RACE reads with MiXCR, one entry per CDR3 protein. The sample consists of about 730,000 distinct CDR3 sequences, roughly 45% of them appearing once. The sequenced sample consisted of blood. All receptors derive from an older woman in good health.

This clonotype has at least ten counts. V and J are TRBV29-1 and TRBJ2-7; 7 bases are shared with TRBD1. The V gene end was trimmed by 7 bases and the J gene end by 1 base; junction bases not matched to a gene: 4. This CDR3 has 12 amino acids. Germline V gene data show CDR1 as SQVTM and CDR2 as ANQGSEA. This CDR3 is CSGTGLSYEQYF. The CDR3 region has the DNA TGCAGCGGGACAGGATTGTCCTACGAGCAGTACTTC.

The chain is built from TRBV18 and TRBJ2-4, with D perhaps TRBD2 (6 bases). The end of the DNA fits TRBJ2-7 better, so the J call may be wrong. Germline V gene sequence: CDR1 KGHSH, CDR2 LQKENI. The length of the CDR3 is 16 residues. CDR3 sequence (DNA): TGTGCCAGCTCACCACCGTCAGTGGGGGGATCCTACGAGCAGTACTTC. Translating gives CASSPPSVGGSYEQYF.

This clonotype was observed a handful of times. The chain recombines TRBV20-1 with TRBJ1-2; the match to TRBD1 covers 9 bases. The CDR3 has 13 residues. V dropped 5 bases and J dropped 3; count of bases not matched to a gene: 4. The germline gives CDR1 DFQATT, CDR2 SNEGSKA (reference sequence). Written as DNA, the CDR3 is TGCAGTGCTGGGACAGGGCCGCACTATGGCTACACCTTC. Its translation is CSAGTGPHYGYTF.

The sample holds a few counts of this clonotype. The chain combines TRBV9 with TRBJ2-3; no clear D. There are 14 residues in the CDR3. Between the trimmed V and J ends, which lost 0 bases and 3 bases, there was a span of 8 bases. The germline gives CDR1 SGDLS, CDR2 YYNGEE. CDR3 DNA sequence: TGTGCCAGCAGCGTAGCTACTTGGACAGATACGCAGTATTTT. Its translation: CASSVATWTDTQYF.

This chain uses TRBV7-2 with TRBJ2-7, with TRBD1 matching over 7 bases. Germline values: CDR1 SGHTA, CDR2 FQGNSA. The CDR3 totals 15 residues. V shed 0 bases, J shed 5 bases, and the junction held 7 bases outside the gene matches. In nucleotides, the CDR3 is TGTGCCAGCAGCTTAGCGTTTCGGGGACAGAACGAGCAGTACTTC. Amino acid sequence: CASSLAFRGQNEQYF.